One sample yielded the 21 T cell receptor beta chains listed below, sequenced in a study of blood T cell repertoires in COVID-19. Clones were read by immunoSEQ multiplex PCR, and TCRdb kept only the in-frame ones, dropping some. The sample comprises tens of thousands of clones, 87% of which are singletons, and 5.4% rests with the top ten. Specimen: peripheral blood. The receptor source for this set is a man aged 55 to 70 with acute or convalescent COVID-19.

The chain combines TRBV30 with TRBJ2-2; 7 nucleotides agree with TRBD2. The CDR3 has 13 amino acids. Germline-derived CDR1 and CDR2 are GTSNPN and SVGIG (reference sequence). V was pared by 7 bases and J by 6 bases, with 8 bases of the junction left unmatched. The CDR3 coding sequence is TGTGCCTCCGGACTAGTATTCGCCGGGGAGCTGTTTTTT. Protein: CASGLVFAGELFF.

The gene calls are TRBV18 and TRBJ2-1; TRBD1 might be the D (6 bases). Germline loops: CDR1 KGHSH, CDR2 LQKENI. The CDR3 has 15 residues. V lost 3 bases to trimming and J lost 5 bases, with 14 bases between them. The CDR3, as DNA: TGTGCCAGCTCACCTCTAGGACAGCGCAACAATGAGCAGTTCTTC. Translation: CASSPLGQRNNEQFF.

J is TRBJ2-5 and V is TRBV7-9; 8 bases align to TRBD2. This CDR3 has 14 residues. V shed 5 bases and J 5 bases; nucleotides not matched to a gene: 7. Germline V CDR1 and CDR2: SEHNR, FQNEAQ (reference sequence). CDR3 amino acids: CASSLNAGGETQYF. In DNA, the CDR3 is TGTGCCAGCAGCCTGAACGCGGGGGGCGAGACCCAGTACTTC.

The rearrangement links TRBV6-5 to TRBJ2-1; D may be TRBD2 (7 bases). V lost 2 bases to trimming and J lost 5 bases, with 13 bases between them. This CDR3 comprises 15 residues. Germline CDR1 is MNHEY and CDR2 is SVGAGI. For the CDR3, the DNA is TGTGCCAGCAGTTACCCGGGGGGCCCCCACAATGAGCAGTTCTTC. This codes for CASSYPGGPHNEQFF.

This chain connects TRBV15 to TRBJ1-1, with D unresolved. Germline loops: CDR1 LNHNV, CDR2 YYDKDF (reference sequence). The V gene lost 8 bases and the J gene lost 5 bases, with 15 bases spanning the gap. The CDR3 is 13 residues long. The CDR3 DNA sequence: TGTGCCACCGAGGTGAATCTTGGGACTGAAGCTTTCTTT. It specifies CATEVNLGTEAFF.

This chain connects TRBV6-6 to TRBJ1-2; the match to TRBD1 covers 7 bases. The CDR3 contains 15 residues. V gave up 8 bases and J gave up 2 bases; unmatched junction bases: 11. The germline V gene encodes CDR1 MNHNY and CDR2 SVGAGI (reference sequence). DNA of the CDR3: TGTGCCAGCTACCAGAAGGACAGGTTAAACTATGGCTACACCTTC. Translated: CASYQKDRLNYGYTF.

This chain connects TRBV5-1 to TRBJ2-1; weak D call: TRBD2 (6 bases). The CDR3 extends over 15 amino acids. Germline V CDR1 and CDR2: SGHRS, YFSETQ. Trimming cost V 0 bases and J 0 bases, with 7 bases left between them. This chain's CDR3 is CASSLVGGSYNEQFF. CDR3 in DNA: TGCGCCAGCAGCTTGGTGGGGGGCTCCTACAATGAGCAGTTCTTC.

The gene calls are TRBV13 and TRBJ2-1; D is perhaps TRBD2 (7 bases). The CDR3 is 13 residues long. Germline CDR1 is PRHDT and CDR2 is FYEKMQ (reference sequence). V shed 10 bases and J shed 0 bases, with 10 bases lying between them. The CDR3 coding sequence is TGTGCCACGGGGGGCCACTCCTACAATGAGCAGTTCTTC. Translating gives CATGGHSYNEQFF.

This chain joins TRBV7-2 and TRBJ2-3; the match to TRBD1 covers 10 bases. Germline CDR1 and CDR2: SGHTA and FQGNSA. V was clipped by 6 bases and J by 0 bases; unmatched bases: 6. The CDR3 spans 16 residues. The CDR3 spells CASRTRDRGSTDTQYF. DNA of the CDR3: TGTGCCAGCAGGACCCGGGACAGGGGAAGCACAGATACGCAGTATTTT.

This sequence joins TRBV11-2 and TRBJ1-2, with D tentatively TRBD1 (6 bases). This CDR3 spans 13 amino acids. V shed 5 bases and J shed 4 bases, with 11 bases lying between them. The germline V gene encodes CDR1 SGHAT and CDR2 FQNNGV. The CDR3 coding sequence is TGTGCCAGCAGCCTGCGACAGGTCTATGGCTACACCTTC. Protein sequence: CASSLRQVYGYTF.

The J gene is TRBJ2-3, the V gene TRBV10-1; 8 nucleotides line up with TRBD2. The CDR3 has 14 residues. J gave up 5 bases and V 3 bases, and 4 bases lay outside the gene matches. Germline lookup yields CDR1 WNHNN and CDR2 SYGVQD (reference sequence). CDR3 DNA: TGCGCCAGCAGTGAAGGGACTAGTGTAGATACGCAGTATTTT. This encodes CASSEGTSVDTQYF.

The chain couples TRBV4-3 to TRBJ2-1, with D possibly matching TRBD2 (6 bases). V shed 9 bases and J shed 9 bases, with 12 bases lying between them. CDR1 LGHNA and CDR2 YSLEER come from the germline V gene. The CDR3 runs 11 residues. This chain's CDR3 is CASSGGPEQFF. The CDR3 DNA is TGCGCCAGTAGCGGAGGGCCTGAGCAGTTCTTC.

The V and J genes are TRBV9 and TRBJ2-2; TRBD1 is a possible D gene (6 bases). Germline CDR1 SGDLS, CDR2 YYNGEE. The V and J ends lost 4 bases and 6 bases respectively, with 10 bases between them. The CDR3 sequence is 13 residues long. In DNA form, the CDR3 reads TGTGCCAGCAGCACGGACAGTCCCGGGGAGCTGTTTTTT. This gives the protein CASSTDSPGELFF.

DNA of the CDR3: TGTGCCCCCCTATACGAGCAGTACTTC. Encoded protein: CAPLYEQYF. This sequence joins TRBV19 and TRBJ2-7; D remains ambiguous. V was cut by 11 bases and J by 4 bases, with 6 bases left in between. This CDR3 is 9 amino acids long. Germline lookup yields CDR1 LNHDA and CDR2 SQIVND (reference sequence).

The genes are TRBV19 and TRBJ1-4; 8 positions match TRBD1. This CDR3 is built from 14 residues. Trimming removed 8 bases from V and 0 bases from J; junction bases left unmatched: 2. Germline assignment: CDR1 LNHDA and CDR2 SQIVND (reference sequence). CDR3 residues: CASRQGTTNEKLFF. CDR3 nucleotide sequence: TGTGCCAGTCGACAGGGGACAACTAATGAAAAACTGTTTTTT.

This clone appeared a few times. The V and J genes are TRBV12-3 or TRBV12-4 and TRBJ1-5; D is perhaps TRBD1 (5 bases). This CDR3 region has 12 residues. V gave up 3 bases and J gave up 9 bases, with 9 bases separating them. CDR3 in amino acids: CASSLGQGPQHF. The CDR3 coding sequence is TGTGCCAGCAGTTTGGGCCAGGGGCCCCAGCATTTT.

This chain connects TRBV25-1 to TRBJ1-2; 7 bases are shared with TRBD1. Germline V gene data show CDR1 as MGHDK and CDR2 as SYGVNS. The CDR3 length is 15 residues. Trimming at V came to 3 bases and at J to 8 bases, leaving 12 bases not matched to a gene. Here the CDR3 DNA reads TGTGCCAGCAGTGACAAAGGACAGGTATTAGAGGGCTACACCTTC. This codes for CASSDKGQVLEGYTF.

The rearrangement joins TRBV27 to TRBJ2-5; the match to TRBD2 covers 10 bases. The CDR3 is made up of 15 amino acids. The germline V gene encodes CDR1 MNHEY and CDR2 SMNVEV (reference sequence). Germline trimming cut 6 bases from V and 4 bases from J; bases unmatched to any gene: 8. Here the CDR3 reads CASRPQLAGLETQYF. CDR3 DNA: TGTGCCAGCAGACCACAACTAGCGGGGTTAGAGACCCAGTACTTC.

V gene TRBV13 combines with J gene TRBJ1-3; 7 nucleotides line up with TRBD1. This CDR3 has 15 amino acids. Germline V gene sequence: CDR1 PRHDT, CDR2 FYEKMQ (reference sequence). The V and J ends lost 7 bases and 8 bases, in that order; junction bases with no gene match: 14. The CDR3 sequence is CASTQRQGLRDTIYF. The CDR3 nucleotides are TGTGCCAGCACCCAGAGACAGGGTTTACGGGACACCATATATTTT.

This chain links TRBV5-1 with TRBJ1-1; no clear D. The V gene's germline CDR1 is SGHRS and CDR2 YFSETQ. V lost 1 base and J lost 4, with 14 bases in between. CDR3 length: 15 amino acids. The CDR3 reads CASSLPPGMGTEAFF. CDR3 DNA: TGCGCCAGCAGCTTGCCCCCGGGGATGGGCACTGAAGCTTTCTTT.

The V and J genes are TRBV6-5 and TRBJ1-6; tentative D call: TRBD1 (5 bases). Trimming cost V 6 bases and J 7 bases, with 13 bases left between them. Germline-derived CDR1 and CDR2 are MNHEY and SVGAGI. This CDR3 is built from 14 residues. The CDR3 region is CASRQGVGNSPLHF. CDR3 nucleotide sequence: TGTGCCAGCAGGCAGGGTGTGGGGAATTCACCCCTCCACTTT.